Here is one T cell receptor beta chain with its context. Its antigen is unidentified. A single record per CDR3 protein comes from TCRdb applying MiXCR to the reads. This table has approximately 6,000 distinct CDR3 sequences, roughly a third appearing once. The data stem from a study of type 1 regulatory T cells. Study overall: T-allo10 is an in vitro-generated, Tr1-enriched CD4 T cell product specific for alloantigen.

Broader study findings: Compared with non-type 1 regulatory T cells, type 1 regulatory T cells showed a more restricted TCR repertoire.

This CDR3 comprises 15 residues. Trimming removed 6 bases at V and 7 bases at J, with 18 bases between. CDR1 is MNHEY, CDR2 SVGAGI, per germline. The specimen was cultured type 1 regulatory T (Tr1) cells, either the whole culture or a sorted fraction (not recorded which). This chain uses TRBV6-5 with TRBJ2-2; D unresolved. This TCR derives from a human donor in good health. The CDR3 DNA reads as TGTGCCAGCAGAGTAGGACCCTCAAATGGCGGGGAGCTGTTTTTT. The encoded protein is CASRVGPSNGGELFF.